Shown below are 21 T cell receptor beta chains from a single sample sequenced in a study of cytomegalovirus exposure and HLA in healthy donors. Sequenced by immunoSEQ multiplex PCR; TCRdb stores in-frame clones only, minus some. The data show roughly 100,000 clones, 88% seen once. Sequenced input: PBMCs. These receptors originate from a woman aged 18-29 years in good health and CMV-seropositive.

V and J are TRBV9 and TRBJ2-1; D may be TRBD2 (5 bases). The germline V gene has CDR1 SGDLS and CDR2 YYNGEE. This CDR3 region has 14 residues. The V and J ends lost 7 bases and 3 bases respectively, with 14 bases between them. In nucleotides, the CDR3 is TGTGCCAGCTCCCAGGCGGGCAACTACAATGAGCAGTTCTTC. Protein product: CASSQAGNYNEQFF.

This chain connects TRBV28 to TRBJ1-2; 7 bases line up with TRBD1. Germline assignment: CDR1 MDHEN and CDR2 SYDVKM. The CDR3 runs 14 residues. Unmatched junction bases numbered 8, after V lost 6 bases and J lost 4 bases. CDR3 in DNA: TGTGCCAGCAGCTCAAGCAGGGGGGCCTATGGCTACACCTTC. It translates to CASSSSRGAYGYTF.

The table lists this clone with a count of one. The V gene is TRBV4-1, the J gene TRBJ2-3; D gene uncertain. The CDR3 length is 13 residues. Germline lookup yields CDR1 MGHRA and CDR2 YSYEKL. V lost 2 bases and J 4 bases, leaving 7 bases between the germline ends. The CDR3 sequence is CASSQLVADTQYF. In nucleotides, the CDR3 is TGCGCCAGCAGCCAACTAGTGGCAGATACGCAGTATTTT.

The J gene is TRBJ2-1, the V gene TRBV7-9; TRBD1 matches at 7 bases. After removal of 5 bases from V and 6 bases from J, the junction contained 10 bases not matched to a gene. This CDR3 has 15 amino acids. The germline V gene encodes CDR1 SEHNR and CDR2 FQNEAQ (reference sequence). As DNA, the CDR3 is TGTGCCAGCAGCCCAGTTACAGGGGTCCGCAATGAGCAGTTCTTC. This codes for CASSPVTGVRNEQFF.

This clone appeared once. The chain recombines TRBV5-4 with TRBJ2-3, with TRBD2 matching 8 bases. CDR3 length: 15 amino acids. Germline V lookup: CDR1 SGHNT, CDR2 YYREEE (reference sequence). The trim removed 1 base at V and 1 base at J, leaving 2 bases unmatched. The CDR3 region is CASSLSSGGTDTQYF. The CDR3 coding sequence is TGTGCCAGCAGCTTGAGTAGCGGGGGCACAGATACGCAGTATTTT.

The V gene is TRBV6-1, the J gene TRBJ1-2; 7 bases map to TRBD1. The germline V gene has CDR1 MNHNS and CDR2 SASEGT. V lost 5 bases and J lost 4; bases outside the gene matches: 10. CDR3 length: 15 amino acids. The DNA of the CDR3 is TGTGCCAGCAGTCCTAGAGCGTCAGGGGGCTATGGCTACACCTTC. This encodes CASSPRASGGYGYTF.

This chain connects TRBV6-6 to TRBJ1-2; D uncertain. The CDR3 extends over 13 amino acids. The V and J ends lost 4 bases and 2 bases respectively, with 8 bases between them. Germline V gives CDR1 MNHNY, CDR2 SVGAGI (reference sequence). The CDR3 DNA follows: TGTGCCAGCAGTTTCAATAGAAACTATGGCTACACCTTC. Amino acids: CASSFNRNYGYTF.

The gene calls are TRBV2 and TRBJ2-7; possibly TRBD1 for D (5 bases). Between the trimmed V and J ends, which lost 7 bases and 5 bases, there was a span of 18 bases. The CDR3 is 14 residues long. In germline, CDR1 is SNHLY, CDR2 FYNNEI. The DNA of the CDR3 is TGTGCCAGCACCCAGGGAACGGGCCGGAACGAGCAGTACTTC. This sequence encodes CASTQGTGRNEQYF. Based on the CDR3 plus reference TRBV2 and TRBJ2-7, the full variable domain is EPEVTQTPSHQVTQMGQEVILRCVPISNHLYFYWYRQILGQKVEFLVSFYNNEISEKSEIFDDQFSVERPDGSNFTLKIRSTKLEDSAMYFCASTQGTGRNEQYFGPGTRLTVT.

The chain employs TRBV2 and TRBJ2-3, with 9 positions matching TRBD2. This CDR3 contains 16 residues. V lost 4 bases to trimming and J lost 7 bases; unmatched junction nucleotides: 12. Germline V lookup: CDR1 SNHLY, CDR2 FYNNEI. The CDR3 reads CASSAGWRGGLYTQYF. CDR3 in DNA: TGTGCCAGCAGTGCGGGCTGGCGGGGGGGCCTTTATACGCAGTATTTT.

V and J are TRBV19 and TRBJ1-5, with D uncertain. Trimming removed 1 base at V and 4 bases at J, with 8 bases between. CDR3 length: 14 amino acids. Germline V gene lookup returns CDR1 LNHDA and CDR2 SQIVND (reference sequence). DNA for the CDR3: TGTGCCAGTAGTATAGGAACAGCAAATCAGCCCCAGCATTTT. This sequence encodes CASSIGTANQPQHF.

This rearrangement joins TRBV5-1 to TRBJ2-1, with D perhaps TRBD2 (6 bases). Germline lookup yields CDR1 SGHRS and CDR2 YFSETQ. V was trimmed by 0 bases and J by 2 bases, leaving 12 bases between them. This CDR3 has 16 residues. CDR3 in amino acids: CASSLDGGGTYNEQFF. The CDR3 coding sequence is TGCGCCAGCAGCTTGGACGGTGGGGGGACCTACAATGAGCAGTTCTTC. Using reference TRBV5-1 and TRBJ2-1 for the parts outside the CDR3, the full variable domain is KAGVTQTPRYLIKTRGQQVTLSCSPISGHRSVSWYQQTPGQGLQFLFEYFSETQRNKGNFPGRFSGRQFSNSRSEMNVSTLELGDSALYLCASSLDGGGTYNEQFFGPGTRLTVL.

This chain uses TRBV9 with TRBJ1-1; D is unclear. V was pared by 4 bases and J by 5 bases, with 18 bases between. The CDR3 has 15 residues. CDR1 is SGDLS, CDR2 YYNGEE, per germline. The CDR3 DNA is TGTGCCAGCAGCCCCCACCCGCGGGGAGGGACTGAAGCTTTCTTT. Encoded protein: CASSPHPRGGTEAFF.

This clone appeared a single time. This chain joins TRBV7-9 and TRBJ2-2; D is unclear. This CDR3 comprises 15 residues. Germline values: CDR1 SEHNR, CDR2 FQNEAQ (reference sequence). Trimming left V 6 bases short and J 3 bases short, with 14 bases between. The CDR3, as DNA: TGTGCCAGCAGATCTAAGAGGTTCGACACCGGGGAGCTGTTTTTT. Translation: CASRSKRFDTGELFF.

The chain joins TRBV9 to TRBJ2-4; 12 bases agree with TRBD2. CDR3 length: 16 residues. CDR1 and CDR2 (germline): SGDLS, YYNGEE. Unmatched junction bases numbered 5, after V lost 4 bases and J lost 3 bases. In nucleotides, the CDR3 is TGTGCCAGCAGCCCCCGACTAGCGGGGGACAAAAACATTCAGTACTTC. This encodes CASSPRLAGDKNIQYF.

Here the CDR3 reads CASSLRKSGNQPQHF. The CDR3, as DNA: TGTGCCAGCAGCCTAAGAAAATCTGGCAATCAGCCCCAGCATTTT. This rearrangement joins TRBV6-5 to TRBJ1-5; no reliable D call. From germline, CDR1 is MNHEY and CDR2 SVGAGI. The CDR3 runs 15 residues. The V end was cut by 6 bases, the J end by 2 bases, with 14 bases between.

The chain recombines TRBV6-1 with TRBJ1-5; maybe TRBD1 (6 bases). Looked up from germline, CDR1 is MNHNS and CDR2 is SASEGT. This CDR3 is 14 amino acids long. The ends were cut back, 7 bases at V and 1 base at J, with 11 bases in the middle. CDR3 bases: TGTGCCAGCAAGAGACAGGAGAGCAATCAGCCCCAGCATTTT. This gives the protein CASKRQESNQPQHF.

The genes are TRBV29-1 and TRBJ2-2; a weak D match, TRBD1 (5 bases). The CDR3 totals 12 residues. The ends were cut back, 5 bases at V and 5 bases at J, with 9 bases in the middle. In germline, CDR1 is SQVTM, CDR2 ANQGSEA. DNA of the CDR3: TGCAGCGTTACTCAGGGAACCGGGGAGCTGTTTTTT. Its protein product is CSVTQGTGELFF.

CDR3 protein: CSVVQFGNTIYF. In DNA form, the CDR3 reads TGCAGCGTTGTTCAATTCGGAAACACCATATATTTT. V gene TRBV29-1 combines with J gene TRBJ1-3; D is unclear. Germline lookup yields CDR1 SQVTM and CDR2 ANQGSEA. The CDR3 runs 12 residues. The V and J ends lost 4 bases and 4 bases respectively, with 8 bases between them.

The chain recombines TRBV5-1 with TRBJ2-6; D is unresolved. Trimming took 3 bases from V and 0 from J, leaving 4 bases between them. Per germline, CDR1 SGHRS and CDR2 YFSETQ. The CDR3 has 14 amino acids. The CDR3 nucleotides read TGCGCCAGCAGCTCCAGCTCTGGGGCCAACGTCCTGACTTTC. It codes for CASSSSSGANVLTF.

The V gene is TRBV18, the J gene TRBJ2-7, with a weak D call TRBD2 (5 bases). The ends were cut back, 1 base at V and 5 bases at J, with 15 bases in the middle. The CDR3 is 15 amino acids. Per the germline V gene, CDR1 is KGHSH and CDR2 is LQKENI. The CDR3 protein is CASSPRVRAGHEQYF. CDR3 nucleotide sequence: TGTGCCAGCTCACCACGGGTAAGGGCGGGCCACGAGCAGTACTTC.

V gene TRBV28 combines with J gene TRBJ1-1; the D gene is possibly TRBD1 (5 bases). V gave up 3 bases and J gave up 3 bases, with 11 bases separating them. This CDR3 contains 14 residues. The germline V gene has CDR1 MDHEN and CDR2 SYDVKM. CDR3 region: CASSFKGMDTEAFF. The CDR3 region has the DNA TGTGCCAGCAGTTTCAAGGGGATGGACACTGAAGCTTTCTTT.